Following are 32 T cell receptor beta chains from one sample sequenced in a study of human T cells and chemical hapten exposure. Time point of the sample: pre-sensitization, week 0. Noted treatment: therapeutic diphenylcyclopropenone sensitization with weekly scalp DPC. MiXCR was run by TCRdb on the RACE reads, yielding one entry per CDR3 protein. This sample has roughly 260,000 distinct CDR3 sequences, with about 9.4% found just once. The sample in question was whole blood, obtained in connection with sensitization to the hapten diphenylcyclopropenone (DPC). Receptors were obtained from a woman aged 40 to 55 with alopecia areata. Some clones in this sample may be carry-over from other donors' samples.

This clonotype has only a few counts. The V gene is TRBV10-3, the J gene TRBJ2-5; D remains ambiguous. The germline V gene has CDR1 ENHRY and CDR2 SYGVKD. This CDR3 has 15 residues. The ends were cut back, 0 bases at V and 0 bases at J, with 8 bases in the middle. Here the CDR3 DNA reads TGTGCCATCAGTGAGTCGACGGGTTACCAAGAGACCCAGTACTTC. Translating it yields CAISESTGYQETQYF.

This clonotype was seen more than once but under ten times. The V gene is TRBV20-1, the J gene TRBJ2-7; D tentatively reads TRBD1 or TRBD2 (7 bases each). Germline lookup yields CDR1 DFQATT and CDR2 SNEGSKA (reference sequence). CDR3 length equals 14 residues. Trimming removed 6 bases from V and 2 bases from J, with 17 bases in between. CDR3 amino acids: CSARGGGLPYEQYF. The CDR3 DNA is TGCAGTGCCAGGGGGGGCGGACTTCCCTACGAGCAGTACTTC.

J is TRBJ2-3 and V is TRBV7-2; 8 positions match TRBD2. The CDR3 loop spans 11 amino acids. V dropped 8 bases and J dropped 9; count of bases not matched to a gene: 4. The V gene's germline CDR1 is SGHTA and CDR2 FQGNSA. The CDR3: CASEAGGTQYF. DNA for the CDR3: TGTGCCAGCGAGGCGGGAGGCACGCAGTATTTT.

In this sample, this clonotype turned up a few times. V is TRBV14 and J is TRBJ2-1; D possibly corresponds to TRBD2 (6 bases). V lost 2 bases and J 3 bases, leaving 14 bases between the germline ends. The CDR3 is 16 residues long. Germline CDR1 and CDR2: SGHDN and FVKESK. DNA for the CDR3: TGTGCCAGCAGCCAATTGGGACGGGAGCGCTACAATGAGCAGTTCTTC. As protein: CASSQLGRERYNEQFF.

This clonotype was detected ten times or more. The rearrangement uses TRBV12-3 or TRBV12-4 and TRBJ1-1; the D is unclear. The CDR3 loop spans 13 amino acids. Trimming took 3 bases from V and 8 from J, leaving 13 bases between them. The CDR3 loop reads CASSFGPPAEAFF. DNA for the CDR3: TGTGCCAGCAGTTTCGGGCCTCCGGCGGAAGCTTTCTTT.

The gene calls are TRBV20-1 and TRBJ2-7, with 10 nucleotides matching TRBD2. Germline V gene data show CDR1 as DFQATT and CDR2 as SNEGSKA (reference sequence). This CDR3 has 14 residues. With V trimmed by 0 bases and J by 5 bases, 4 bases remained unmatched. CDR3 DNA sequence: TGCAGTGCTAGAGAAGCGGGAGGGCCGAACGAGCAGTACTTC. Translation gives CSAREAGGPNEQYF.

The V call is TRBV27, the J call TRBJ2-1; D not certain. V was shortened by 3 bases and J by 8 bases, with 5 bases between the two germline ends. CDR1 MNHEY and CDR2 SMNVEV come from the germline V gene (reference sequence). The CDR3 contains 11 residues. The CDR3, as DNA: TGTGCCAGCAGTTTTGGCTATGAGCAGTTCTTC. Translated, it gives CASSFGYEQFF.

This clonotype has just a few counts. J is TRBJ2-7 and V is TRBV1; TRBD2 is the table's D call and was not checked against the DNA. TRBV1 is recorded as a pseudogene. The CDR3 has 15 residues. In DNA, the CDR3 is TGCACCAGCAGCCAAGAGCCGGGAGGGCGGTACGAGCAGTACTTC. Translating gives CTSSQEPGGRYEQYF.

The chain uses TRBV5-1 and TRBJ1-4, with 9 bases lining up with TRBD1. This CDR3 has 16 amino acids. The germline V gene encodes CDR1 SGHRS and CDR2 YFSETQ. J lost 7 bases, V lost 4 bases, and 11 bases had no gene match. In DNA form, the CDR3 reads TGCGCCAGCAGCACCGCAGGGACAGGGAAGGTTGAAAAACTGTTTTTT. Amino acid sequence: CASSTAGTGKVEKLFF.

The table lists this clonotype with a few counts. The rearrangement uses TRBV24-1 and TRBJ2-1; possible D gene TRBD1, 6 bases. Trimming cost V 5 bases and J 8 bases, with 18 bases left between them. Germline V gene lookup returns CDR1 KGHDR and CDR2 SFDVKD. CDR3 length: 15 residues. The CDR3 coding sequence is TGTGCCACCAGTGCCCCATCCCAGGGGTCGGATGAGCAGTTCTTC. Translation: CATSAPSQGSDEQFF.

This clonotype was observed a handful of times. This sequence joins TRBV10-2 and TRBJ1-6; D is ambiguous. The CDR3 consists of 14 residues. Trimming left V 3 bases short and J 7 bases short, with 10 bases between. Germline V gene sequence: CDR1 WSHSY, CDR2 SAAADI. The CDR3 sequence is CASSDTANNSPLHF. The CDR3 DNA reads TGCGCCAGCAGTGATACGGCGAACAATTCACCCCTCCACTTT.

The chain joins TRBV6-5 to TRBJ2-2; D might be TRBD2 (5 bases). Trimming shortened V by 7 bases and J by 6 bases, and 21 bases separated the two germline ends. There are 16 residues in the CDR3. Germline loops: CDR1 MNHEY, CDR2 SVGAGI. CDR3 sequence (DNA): TGTGCCAGCATCAACTCCCCTAGCTCGAGCCCCGGGGAGCTGTTTTTT. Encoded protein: CASINSPSSSPGELFF.

DNA for the CDR3: TGTGCCAGCAGCTTAACCGGGACAGGGACGCATGGCTACACCTTC. This sequence encodes CASSLTGTGTHGYTF. The rearrangement links TRBV7-2 to TRBJ1-2, with 9 nucleotides matching TRBD1. The CDR3 extends over 15 amino acids. Per germline, CDR1 SGHTA and CDR2 FQGNSA. Trimming took 2 bases from V and 6 from J; bases not matched to a gene: 7.

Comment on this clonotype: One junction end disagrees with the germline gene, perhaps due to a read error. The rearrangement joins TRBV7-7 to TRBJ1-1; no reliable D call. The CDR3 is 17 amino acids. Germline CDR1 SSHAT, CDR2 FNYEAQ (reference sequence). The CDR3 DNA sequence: TGTGCTAGCAGCTTAGCTCGCGGAAAAGGGAAGGGCGCTGAAGCTTTCTTT. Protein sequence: CASSLARGKGKGAEAFF.

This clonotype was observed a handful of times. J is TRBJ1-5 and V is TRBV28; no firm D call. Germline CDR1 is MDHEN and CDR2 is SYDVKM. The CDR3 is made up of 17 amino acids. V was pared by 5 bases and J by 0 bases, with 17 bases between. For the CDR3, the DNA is TGTGCCAGCAGTAGACGATTGGTTGGGAATAGCAATCAGCCCCAGCATTTT. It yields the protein CASSRRLVGNSNQPQHF.

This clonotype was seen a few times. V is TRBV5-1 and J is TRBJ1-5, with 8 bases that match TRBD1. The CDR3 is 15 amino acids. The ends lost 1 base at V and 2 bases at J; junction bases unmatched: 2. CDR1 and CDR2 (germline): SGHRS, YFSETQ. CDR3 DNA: TGCGCCAGCAGCTTGACGGGACAGGGCAATCAGCCCCAGCATTTT. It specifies CASSLTGQGNQPQHF. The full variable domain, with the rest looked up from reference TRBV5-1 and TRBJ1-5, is KAGVTQTPRYLIKTRGQQVTLSCSPISGHRSVSWYQQTPGQGLQFLFEYFSETQRNKGNFPGRFSGRQFSNSRSEMNVSTLELGDSALYLCASSLTGQGNQPQHFGDGTRLSIL.

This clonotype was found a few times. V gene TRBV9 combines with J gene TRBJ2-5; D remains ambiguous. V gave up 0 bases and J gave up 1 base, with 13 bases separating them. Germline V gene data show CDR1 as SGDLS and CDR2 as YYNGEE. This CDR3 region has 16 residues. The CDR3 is CASSVAFTGSQETQYF. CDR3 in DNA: TGTGCCAGCAGCGTAGCGTTCACGGGTTCCCAAGAGACCCAGTACTTC.

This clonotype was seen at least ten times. CDR3 DNA sequence: TGTGCCACTAGCGGAAGCTCCTACGAGCAGTACTTC. Its protein is CATSGSSYEQYF. The chain links TRBV28 to TRBJ2-7; the match to TRBD2 covers 7 bases. After removal of 10 bases from V and 0 bases from J, the junction contained 3 bases not matched to a gene. The CDR3 loop spans 12 amino acids. The V gene's germline CDR1 is MDHEN and CDR2 SYDVKM.

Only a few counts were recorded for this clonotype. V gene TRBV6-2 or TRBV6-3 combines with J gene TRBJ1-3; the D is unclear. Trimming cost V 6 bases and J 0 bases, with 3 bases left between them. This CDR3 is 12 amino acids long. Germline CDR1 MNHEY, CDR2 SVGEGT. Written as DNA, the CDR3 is TGTGCCAGCAGCACCTCTGGAAACACCATATATTTT. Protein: CASSTSGNTIYF.

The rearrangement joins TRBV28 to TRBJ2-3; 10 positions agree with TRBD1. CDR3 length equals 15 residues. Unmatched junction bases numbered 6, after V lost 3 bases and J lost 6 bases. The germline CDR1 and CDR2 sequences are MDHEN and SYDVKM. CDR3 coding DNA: TGTGCCAGCAGTTTTCGGGGACAGGGGAGCGATACGCAGTATTTT. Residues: CASSFRGQGSDTQYF.

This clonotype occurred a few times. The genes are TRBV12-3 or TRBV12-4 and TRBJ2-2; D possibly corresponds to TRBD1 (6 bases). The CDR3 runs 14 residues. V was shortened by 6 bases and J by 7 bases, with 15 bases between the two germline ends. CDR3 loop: CASSPQGRGGELFF. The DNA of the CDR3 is TGTGCCAGCAGCCCACAGGGAAGGGGCGGGGAGCTGTTTTTT.

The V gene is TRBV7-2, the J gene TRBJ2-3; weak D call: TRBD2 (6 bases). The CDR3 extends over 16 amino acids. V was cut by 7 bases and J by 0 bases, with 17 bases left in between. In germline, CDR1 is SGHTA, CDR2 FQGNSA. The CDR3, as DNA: TGTGCCAGCAACATGGGGGGAATTGCCAGCACAGATACGCAGTATTTT. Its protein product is CASNMGGIASTDTQYF.

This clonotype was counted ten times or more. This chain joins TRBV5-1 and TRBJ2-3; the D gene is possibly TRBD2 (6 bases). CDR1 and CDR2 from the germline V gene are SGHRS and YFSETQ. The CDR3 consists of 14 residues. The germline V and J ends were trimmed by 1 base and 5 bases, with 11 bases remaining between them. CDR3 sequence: CASSLTRERDTQYF. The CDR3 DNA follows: TGCGCCAGCAGCTTGACGCGGGAACGAGATACGCAGTATTTT.

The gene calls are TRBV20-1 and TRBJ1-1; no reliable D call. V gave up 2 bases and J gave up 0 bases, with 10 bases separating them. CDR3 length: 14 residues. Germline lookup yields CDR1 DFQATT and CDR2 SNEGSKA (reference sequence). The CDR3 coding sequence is TGCAGTGCTAGAAATTGGTCACTGAACACTGAAGCTTTCTTT. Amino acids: CSARNWSLNTEAFF.

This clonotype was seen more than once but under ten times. The CDR3 DNA reads TGTGCCAGCAGCGTGCCGGCGGATCCAGATACGCAGTATTTT. Residues: CASSVPADPDTQYF. The chain combines TRBV9 with TRBJ2-3; D gene unclear. The germline gives CDR1 SGDLS, CDR2 YYNGEE. The CDR3 loop spans 14 amino acids. V dropped 2 bases and J dropped 4 bases, with 11 bases sitting between them.

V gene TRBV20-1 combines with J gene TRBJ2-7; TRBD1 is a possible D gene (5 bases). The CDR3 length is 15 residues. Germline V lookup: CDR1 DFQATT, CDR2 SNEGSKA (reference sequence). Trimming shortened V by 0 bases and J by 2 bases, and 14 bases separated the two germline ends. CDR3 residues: CSARDAGLGTYEQYF. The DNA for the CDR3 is TGCAGTGCTAGAGATGCAGGGTTGGGAACCTACGAGCAGTACTTC.

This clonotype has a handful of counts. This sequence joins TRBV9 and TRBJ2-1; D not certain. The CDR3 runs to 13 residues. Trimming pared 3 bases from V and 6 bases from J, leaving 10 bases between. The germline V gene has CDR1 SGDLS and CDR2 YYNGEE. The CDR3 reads CASSGRKSNEQFF. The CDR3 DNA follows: TGTGCCAGCAGCGGGCGGAAAAGCAATGAGCAGTTCTTC.

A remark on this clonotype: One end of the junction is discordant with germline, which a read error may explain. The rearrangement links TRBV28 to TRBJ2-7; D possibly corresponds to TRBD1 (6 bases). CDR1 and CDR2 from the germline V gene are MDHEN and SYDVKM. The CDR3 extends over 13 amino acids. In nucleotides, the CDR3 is TGTGCCAGCAGTTCCTCCGGGACACCTCTCTTGAACTTC. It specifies CASSSSGTPLLNF.

The CDR3 loop reads CATSGQGNQPQHF. The DNA for the CDR3 is TGTGCCACCTCGGGACAGGGCAATCAGCCCCAGCATTTT. The rearrangement links TRBV6-5 to TRBJ1-5, with 8 bases aligning to TRBD1. The CDR3 is 13 residues long. Germline CDR1 is MNHEY and CDR2 is SVGAGI. The J segment lost 2 bases and the V segment lost 10 bases, leaving 4 bases of the junction unmatched.

The CDR3 loop reads CSARDLDSPLHF. CDR3 DNA sequence: TGCAGTGCTAGAGATCTGGATTCACCCCTCCACTTT. This sequence joins TRBV20-1 and TRBJ1-6; D uncertain. The V gene lost 0 bases and the J gene lost 8 bases, with 5 bases spanning the gap. The length of the CDR3 is 12 residues. Germline CDR1 reads DFQATT; CDR2 reads SNEGSKA (reference sequence).

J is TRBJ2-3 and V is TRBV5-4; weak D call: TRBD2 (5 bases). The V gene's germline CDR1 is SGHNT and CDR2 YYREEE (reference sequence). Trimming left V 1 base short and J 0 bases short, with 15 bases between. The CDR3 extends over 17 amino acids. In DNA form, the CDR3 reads TGTGCCAGCAGCTTGAGGAGCGGCGCAATAAGCACAGATACGCAGTATTTT. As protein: CASSLRSGAISTDTQYF.

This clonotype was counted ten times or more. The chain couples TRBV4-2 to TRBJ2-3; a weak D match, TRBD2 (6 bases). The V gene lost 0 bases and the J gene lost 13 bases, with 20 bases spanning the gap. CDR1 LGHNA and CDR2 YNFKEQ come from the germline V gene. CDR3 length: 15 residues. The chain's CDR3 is CASSQDGRETMREYF. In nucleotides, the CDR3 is TGTGCCAGCAGCCAAGATGGCCGGGAGACTATGCGGGAGTATTTT.